This passage covers 14 T cell receptor beta chains from one sample sequenced in a study of cytomegalovirus exposure and HLA in healthy donors. The PCR was carried out with 60 Vbeta primers and 13 Jbeta primers. Repertoires were generated with immunoSEQ multiplex PCR, while TCRdb's copy carries only in-frame clones and drops some. The table records 250,000 to 350,000 clones, 65% to 85% of them present only once. The material sequenced was PBMCs. Receptors were obtained from a female donor in good health and CMV-seronegative.

V usage is TRBV9 and J usage is TRBJ2-1; 9 bases are a match to TRBD2. This CDR3 has 16 residues. The V segment lost 3 bases and the J segment 0 bases; nucleotides outside the gene matches: 4. Germline loops: CDR1 SGDLS, CDR2 YYNGEE. This CDR3 reads CASSGLAETSYNEQFF. CDR3 bases: TGTGCCAGCAGCGGACTAGCGGAAACCTCCTACAATGAGCAGTTCTTC.

Points on this clone: Mismatch with germline at one junction end may stem from a read error. This chain links TRBV7-9 with TRBJ1-3; no firm D call. Germline CDR1 reads SEHNR; CDR2 reads FQNEAQ (reference sequence). There are 15 residues in the CDR3. Here the CDR3 reads CSSTMGQHSGNTIYF. The CDR3 DNA is TGTTCCAGCACCATGGGCCAGCACTCTGGAAACACCATATATTTT.

This clone has just a few counts. This chain uses TRBV27 with TRBJ2-2; D gene uncertain. Germline assignment: CDR1 MNHEY and CDR2 SMNVEV (reference sequence). The germline V and J ends were trimmed by 3 bases and 0 bases, with 14 bases remaining between them. This CDR3 is 17 amino acids long. The CDR3 is CASSFRPSRTNTGELFF. CDR3 coding DNA: TGTGCCAGCAGTTTTCGACCCTCTAGGACGAACACCGGGGAGCTGTTTTTT.

This clone was counted between two and nine times. This chain joins TRBV5-6 and TRBJ2-7; 8 bases align to TRBD2. CDR3 length equals 11 residues. Germline V CDR1 and CDR2: SGHDT, YYEEEE. The V gene end was trimmed by 7 bases and the J gene end by 4 bases; junction bases not matched to a gene: 1. CDR3 DNA sequence: TGTGCCAGCTCTAGCGGGTACGAGCAGTACTTC. Translated: CASSSGYEQYF. Full variable domain (rest looked up from reference TRBV5-6 and TRBJ2-7): DAGVTQSPTHLIKTRGQQVTLRCSPKSGHDTVSWYQQALGQGPQFIFQYYEEEERQRGNFPDRFSGHQFPNYSSELNVNALLLGDSALYLCASSSGYEQYFGPGTRLTVT.

In this sample, this clone turned up once. This rearrangement joins TRBV11-2 to TRBJ2-1; TRBD2 aligns across 9 bases. The V gene's germline CDR1 is SGHAT and CDR2 FQNNGV. The ends lost 6 bases at V and 1 base at J; junction bases unmatched: 4. The CDR3 covers 15 residues. The DNA for the CDR3 is TGTGCCAGCAGTCCCAGCGGGAGGTCCTACAATGAGCAGTTCTTC. Translating it yields CASSPSGRSYNEQFF.

This chain connects TRBV30 to TRBJ2-3, with TRBD2 identical over 7 bases. The CDR3 totals 15 residues. Germline lookup yields CDR1 GTSNPN and CDR2 SVGIG (reference sequence). V shed 0 bases, J shed 4 bases, and the junction held 7 bases outside the gene matches. The chain's CDR3 is CAWSVAVGRADTQYF. The CDR3 DNA sequence: TGTGCCTGGAGTGTTGCAGTTGGGAGGGCAGATACGCAGTATTTT.

This clone has only one observation. The V and J genes are TRBV28 and TRBJ1-5; TRBD1 is a possible D gene (5 bases). The germline gives CDR1 MDHEN, CDR2 SYDVKM. The CDR3 length is 15 residues. Trimming took off 6 bases at V and 2 bases at J, with 14 bases between the two ends. CDR3 sequence: CASSLGGGGNQPQHF. The DNA for the CDR3 is TGTGCCAGCAGCCTCGGGGGAGGGGGCAATCAGCCCCAGCATTTT. The full variable domain, in which reference TRBV28 and TRBJ1-5 provide the parts outside the CDR3, is DVKVTQSSRYLVKRTGEKVFLECVQDMDHENMFWYRQDPGLGLRLIYFSYDVKMKEKGDIPEGYSVSREKKERFSLILESASTNQTSMYLCASSLGGGGNQPQHFGDGTRLSIL.

This clone was found once. The J gene is TRBJ2-5, the V gene TRBV27; 9 positions match TRBD1. TRBJ2-7 matches the DNA end more closely, so the J call is doubtful. The CDR3 is 15 residues long. CDR1 and CDR2 from the germline V gene are MNHEY and SMNVEV (reference sequence). CDR3 protein: CASSRTGTGTYEQYF. DNA of the CDR3: TGTGCCAGCAGCCGAACCGGGACAGGGACCTACGAGCAGTACTTC.

The chain links TRBV21-1 to TRBJ1-5; no DNA check was done on the table's D call, TRBD1. TRBV21-1 is shown as a pseudogene. The CDR3 is 21 amino acids. The CDR3 spells CASSKKSTDRVVVPSNQPQHF. CDR3 sequence (DNA): TGTGCCAGCAGCAAAAAGTCGACGGACAGGGTGGTGGTTCCTAGCAATCAGCCCCAGCATTTT.

The V and J genes are TRBV10-3 and TRBJ1-1; 8 bases map to TRBD1. CDR1 ENHRY and CDR2 SYGVKD come from the germline V gene. The CDR3 runs to 14 residues. Germline trimming cut 6 bases from V and 6 bases from J; bases unmatched to any gene: 9. As DNA, the CDR3 is TGTGCCATCAGGCAGGGGGCAGGTTTATCTGAAGCTTTCTTT. Translated, it gives CAIRQGAGLSEAFF.

In its sample, this clone was seen a few times. The chain employs TRBV7-2 and TRBJ1-1, with 7 bases aligning to TRBD1. This CDR3 has 15 residues. Germline CDR1 reads SGHTA; CDR2 reads FQGNSA. V shed 4 bases, J shed 1 base, and the junction held 6 bases outside the gene matches. CDR3: CASSSSQGRNTEAFF. For the CDR3, the DNA is TGTGCCAGCAGCTCATCACAGGGGCGGAACACTGAAGCTTTCTTT. The full variable domain, its missing parts supplied by reference TRBV7-2 and TRBJ1-1, is GAGVSQSPSNKVTEKGKDVELRCDPISGHTALYWYRQSLGQGLEFLIYFQGNSAPDKSGLPSDRFSAERTGGSVSTLTIQRTQQEDSAVYLCASSSSQGRNTEAFFGQGTRLTVV.

Concerning this clone: This CDR3 fails to terminate in the conserved phenylalanine or tryptophan, so it likely reflects a read error. The DNA is left out, because the CDR3 cannot be placed on it with certainty; the CDR3 is given as TCRdb lists it. The chain is built from TRBV2 and TRBJ1-2; TRBD1 is the table's D call, not checked against the DNA. The CDR3 sequence runs 11 residues, both termini included. Germline V gene sequence: CDR1 SNHLY, CDR2 FYNNEI. The CDR3 spells CASSRPGSQGR.

The chain's CDR3 is CASSDRGIYGYTF. CDR3 nucleotides: TGTGCCAGCTCGGACAGGGGGATCTATGGCTACACCTTC. V and J are TRBV28 and TRBJ1-2; 10 bases match TRBD1. The ends lost 8 bases at V and 4 bases at J; junction bases unmatched: 4. CDR3 length equals 13 residues. In germline, CDR1 is MDHEN, CDR2 SYDVKM.

Details on this clone: Germline and junction disagree at one end, which may indicate a read error. The gene calls are TRBV4-2 and TRBJ2-1; TRBD2 matches at 7 bases. CDR1 and CDR2 from the germline V gene are LGHNA and YNFKEQ. The CDR3 totals 17 residues. The DNA for the CDR3 is TGTGCCAGTAGCCAAGACCCCCCAGGCGGGAGCGTCAATGAGCAGTTCTTC. Protein: CASSQDPPGGSVNEQFF.